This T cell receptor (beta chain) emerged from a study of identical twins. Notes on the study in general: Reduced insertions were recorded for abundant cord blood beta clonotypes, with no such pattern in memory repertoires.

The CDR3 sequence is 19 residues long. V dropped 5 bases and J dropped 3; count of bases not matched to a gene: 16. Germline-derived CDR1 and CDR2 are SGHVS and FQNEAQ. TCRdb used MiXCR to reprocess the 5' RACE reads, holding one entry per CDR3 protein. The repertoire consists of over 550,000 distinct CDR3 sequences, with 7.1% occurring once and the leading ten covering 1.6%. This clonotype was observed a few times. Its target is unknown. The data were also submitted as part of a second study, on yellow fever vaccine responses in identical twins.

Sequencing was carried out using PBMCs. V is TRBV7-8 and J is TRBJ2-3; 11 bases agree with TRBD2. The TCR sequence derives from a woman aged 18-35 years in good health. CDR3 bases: TGTGCCAGCAGCCCAATCCCGGAAGGACTAGCGGGTGAAACAGATACGCAGTATTTT. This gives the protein CASSPIPEGLAGETDTQYF.